One and the same sample provided the 27 T cell receptor beta chains below, sequenced in a study of T cell responses to AZD1222 COVID-19 vaccine. Sequencing was performed with immunoSEQ multiplex PCR; in TCRdb, only in-frame clones are kept and a portion is missing. The repertoire consists of 90,000 to 120,000 clones, with around 94% occurring once and the leading ten covering roughly 2%. This material consisted of peripheral blood, taken on day 0 of AZD1222 vaccination. These receptors were taken from an adult in good health.

The chain is built from TRBV4-3 and TRBJ2-7, with unresolved D. The CDR3 is 15 residues long. Germline CDR1 LGHNA, CDR2 YSLEER. V was clipped by 0 bases and J by 3 bases, with 12 bases between them. CDR3 sequence (DNA): TGCGCCAGCAGCCAAGATCGGCCCCAAAACTACGAGCAGTACTTC. Amino acids: CASSQDRPQNYEQYF.

This clone is a singleton in its sample. The V gene is TRBV7-2, the J gene TRBJ2-5, with D possibly matching TRBD1 (6 bases). Germline V lookup: CDR1 SGHTA, CDR2 FQGNSA. The CDR3 contains 14 residues. The V and J ends lost 4 bases and 4 bases respectively, with 13 bases between them. The CDR3 bases are TGTGCCAGCAGCTACCCACAGGGAAGAGAGACCCAGTACTTC. As protein: CASSYPQGRETQYF.

This chain links TRBV7-9 with TRBJ1-2, with D unresolved. V was clipped by 9 bases and J by 4 bases, with 12 bases between them. From germline, CDR1 is SEHNR and CDR2 FQNEAQ (reference sequence). The CDR3 is 12 amino acids. The DNA for the CDR3 is TGTGCCAGTAGGGAGGTCCCCTATGGCTACACCTTC. As protein: CASREVPYGYTF.

The chain recombines TRBV27 with TRBJ1-4, with unresolved D. The CDR3 spans 15 residues. CDR1 is MNHEY and CDR2 is SMNVEV in the germline V gene (reference sequence). Trimming took 6 bases from V and 6 from J, leaving 17 bases between them. CDR3 sequence reads: CASRTVWASDEKLFF. Here the CDR3 DNA reads TGTGCCAGCAGGACTGTGTGGGCTTCTGATGAAAAACTGTTTTTT.

The chain recombines TRBV6-5 with TRBJ2-7; 9 bases map to TRBD1. The V segment lost 6 bases and the J segment 4 bases; nucleotides outside the gene matches: 7. The CDR3 extends over 14 amino acids. Germline V gene lookup returns CDR1 MNHEY and CDR2 SVGAGI. In DNA form, the CDR3 reads TGTGCCAGCAGGGGGACAGGGATGGCTTACGAGCAGTACTTC. Amino acid sequence: CASRGTGMAYEQYF.

In this sample, this clone turned up once. The CDR3 here is CASSEGDRASGTQYF. CDR3 nucleotide sequence: TGTGCCAGCAGTGAGGGGGACAGGGCCTCAGGGACCCAGTACTTC. This rearrangement joins TRBV6-1 to TRBJ2-5; the match to TRBD1 covers 9 bases. Trimming at V came to 3 bases and at J to 7 bases, leaving 9 bases not matched to a gene. CDR1 MNHNS and CDR2 SASEGT come from the germline V gene. This CDR3 spans 15 amino acids.

The chain links TRBV5-1 to TRBJ1-2; D is perhaps TRBD1 (6 bases). V lost 0 bases, J lost 8 bases, and 14 bases lay in between. Germline CDR1 is SGHRS and CDR2 is YFSETQ. This CDR3 has 14 amino acids. The CDR3 bases are TGCGCCAGCAGCTTGGTCCTGGGGGCAGGAGGCTACACCTTC. Encoded protein: CASSLVLGAGGYTF.

The V and J genes are TRBV11-3 and TRBJ1-4; the D gene is possibly TRBD1 (5 bases). The CDR3 is 17 residues long. The V end was cut by 0 bases, the J end by 4 bases, with 15 bases between. Germline V CDR1 and CDR2: SGHNT, YENEEA. CDR3 protein: CASSLDGFGRGNEKLFF. The DNA of the CDR3 is TGTGCCAGCAGCTTAGATGGGTTCGGAAGGGGTAATGAAAAACTGTTTTTT.

The DNA for the CDR3 is TGTGCCAGCAGCCCGGGTGTTAGTAGCGGAAGAAGCACAGATACGCAGTATTTT. The encoded protein is CASSPGVSSGRSTDTQYF. The genes are TRBV3-1 (or the pseudogene TRBV3-2) and TRBJ2-3, with D perhaps TRBD2 (6 bases). Germline CDR1 reads LGHDT; CDR2 reads YNNKEL (reference sequence). The germline V and J ends were trimmed by 4 bases and 0 bases, with 20 bases remaining between them. The length of the CDR3 is 18 residues.

This clone was recorded only once. This chain connects TRBV7-2 to TRBJ2-2; D uncertain. Trimming shortened V by 2 bases and J by 0 bases, and 10 bases separated the two germline ends. CDR1 and CDR2 from the germline V gene are SGHTA and FQGNSA. The CDR3 extends over 16 amino acids. The CDR3 region has the DNA TGTGCCAGCAGCTTAATGTCCGTCACGAACACCGGGGAGCTGTTTTTT. Amino acid sequence: CASSLMSVTNTGELFF.

The chain carries TRBV19 and TRBJ1-1, with D maybe TRBD1 (5 bases). The germline V gene has CDR1 LNHDA and CDR2 SQIVND (reference sequence). The CDR3 length is 14 residues. The germline V and J ends were trimmed by 9 bases and 6 bases, with 20 bases remaining between them. The CDR3: CASSLGGVSSEAFF. CDR3 nucleotide sequence: TGTGCCAGCTCACTTGGGGGGGTCTCTTCTGAAGCTTTCTTT.

The rearrangement links TRBV14 to TRBJ1-1; D remains unclear. The germline V gene encodes CDR1 SGHDN and CDR2 FVKESK. Trimming removed 1 base from V and 1 base from J, with 7 bases in between. The CDR3 has 14 amino acids. The CDR3 bases are TGTGCCAGCAGCCAAGGTTCCGGGAACACTGAAGCTTTCTTT. It codes for CASSQGSGNTEAFF.

This chain links TRBV29-1 with TRBJ2-4, with 7 bases lining up with TRBD1. After removal of 7 bases from V and 4 bases from J, the junction contained 4 bases not matched to a gene. Germline lookup yields CDR1 SQVTM and CDR2 ANQGSEA. The CDR3 extends over 12 amino acids. In DNA, the CDR3 is TGCAGCGCACGGGACAGTAAAAACATTCAGTACTTC. The encoded protein is CSARDSKNIQYF.

The chain recombines TRBV28 with TRBJ1-5, with 7 nucleotides matching TRBD1. The V and J ends lost 6 bases and 6 bases, in that order; junction bases with no gene match: 8. The CDR3 is 14 residues long. Per the germline V gene, CDR1 is MDHEN and CDR2 is SYDVKM. CDR3 sequence: CASRQTGVAQPQHF. The CDR3 coding sequence is TGTGCCAGCAGACAAACAGGGGTTGCTCAGCCCCAGCATTTT.

The J gene is TRBJ2-1, the V gene TRBV2; no reliable D call. The CDR3 sequence is 11 residues long. Germline CDR1 reads SNHLY; CDR2 reads FYNNEI. Deletions cut 1 base from V and 10 bases from J, with 5 bases between. The CDR3 coding sequence is TGTGCCAGCAGTGAAGGAGACGAGCAGTTCTTC. This sequence encodes CASSEGDEQFF.

The rearrangement uses TRBV25-1 and TRBJ1-6; no firm D call. The CDR3 is made up of 13 amino acids. V was pared by 4 bases and J by 4 bases, with 5 bases between. Germline assignment: CDR1 MGHDK and CDR2 SYGVNS. The CDR3 region has the DNA TGTGCCAGCAGTGTTGGGTATAATTCACCCCTCCACTTT. It codes for CASSVGYNSPLHF.

The chain has TRBV10-2 and TRBJ1-4, with D hard to call. The CDR3 spans 15 residues. CDR1 is WSHSY and CDR2 is SAAADI in the germline V gene. The V end was cut by 2 bases, the J end by 13 bases, with 20 bases between. The CDR3: CASSETYGRNEGLFF. Written as DNA, the CDR3 is TGCGCCAGCAGTGAGACGTACGGACGTAATGAAGGACTGTTTTTT.

The chain recombines TRBV19 with TRBJ1-1; D perhaps matches TRBD1 (5 bases). The CDR3 is 12 amino acids. Per germline, CDR1 LNHDA and CDR2 SQIVND (reference sequence). V was pared by 7 bases and J by 5 bases, with 11 bases between. The CDR3 sequence is CASMAGATEAFF. The CDR3 coding sequence is TGTGCCAGTATGGCCGGGGCGACTGAAGCTTTCTTT.

V gene TRBV7-2 combines with J gene TRBJ2-7; 9 nucleotides match TRBD1. This CDR3 is 16 amino acids long. Germline V gene sequence: CDR1 SGHTA, CDR2 FQGNSA. The V and J ends lost 1 base and 0 bases, in that order; junction bases with no gene match: 4. CDR3 coding DNA: TGTGCCAGCAGCTTAGGGACAGGGGTCCGCTCCTACGAGCAGTACTTC. Its protein is CASSLGTGVRSYEQYF.

The genes are TRBV21-1 and TRBJ1-1. TRBV21-1 is classified as a pseudogene. The CDR3 is 15 residues long. The CDR3 is CASSKALRGDTEAFF. The DNA for the CDR3 is TGTGCCAGCAGCAAAGCGCTACGGGGGGACACTGAAGCTTTCTTT.

The genes are TRBV10-3 and TRBJ2-3, with 7 nucleotides matching TRBD1. Germline CDR1 and CDR2: ENHRY and SYGVKD. V lost 5 bases and J lost 2; bases outside the gene matches: 7. This CDR3 contains 15 residues. The CDR3 nucleotides are TGTGCCATCAGTCCGGGACAGACCTTCACAGATACGCAGTATTTT. Translation: CAISPGQTFTDTQYF.

This chain connects TRBV18 to TRBJ2-5; 7 nucleotides agree with TRBD1. The germline V gene encodes CDR1 KGHSH and CDR2 LQKENI. The V and J ends lost 6 bases and 2 bases, in that order; junction bases with no gene match: 6. The CDR3 is made up of 14 amino acids. CDR3: CASSAQGTQETQYF. The CDR3 region has the DNA TGTGCCAGCTCCGCACAGGGGACGCAAGAGACCCAGTACTTC.

The V gene is TRBV27, the J gene TRBJ1-1; D possibly corresponds to TRBD1 (5 bases). Trimming left V 4 bases short and J 7 bases short, with 19 bases between. The germline V gene encodes CDR1 MNHEY and CDR2 SMNVEV (reference sequence). The CDR3 length is 15 residues. Written as DNA, the CDR3 is TGTGCCAGCAGTTCCCGTAGGGACCCCAGGGTTGAAGCTTTCTTT. It codes for CASSSRRDPRVEAFF.

The chain links TRBV6-5 to TRBJ1-2, with D possibly TRBD1 on 5 matching bases. This CDR3 is built from 15 residues. Trimming pared 11 bases from V and 2 bases from J, leaving 21 bases between. The germline V gene encodes CDR1 MNHEY and CDR2 SVGAGI. CDR3 amino acids: CAGGSIGTVNYGYTF. CDR3 nucleotide sequence: TGTGCCGGAGGATCGATCGGGACGGTAAACTATGGCTACACCTTC.

This rearrangement joins TRBV24-1 to TRBJ2-1, with D perhaps matching TRBD2 (6 bases). The V end lost 4 bases, the J end lost 5 bases, and 17 bases lay between the germline ends. The CDR3 runs to 16 residues. Germline loops: CDR1 KGHDR, CDR2 SFDVKD. CDR3 in amino acids: CATSEQTRNSHNEQFF. CDR3 in DNA: TGTGCCACCAGTGAACAGACTAGAAATTCCCACAATGAGCAGTTCTTC.

V and J are TRBV9 and TRBJ1-6; 7 nucleotides line up with TRBD1. Unmatched junction bases numbered 10, after V lost 3 bases and J lost 7 bases. This CDR3 comprises 16 residues. Germline V CDR1 and CDR2: SGDLS, YYNGEE. CDR3 loop: CASSATTGEGNSPLHF. The CDR3 DNA follows: TGTGCCAGCAGCGCCACTACAGGGGAAGGGAATTCACCCCTCCACTTT.

The chain uses TRBV7-9 and TRBJ2-2, with D tentatively TRBD1 (6 bases). This CDR3 comprises 16 residues. Trimming shortened V by 1 base and J by 2 bases, and 11 bases separated the two germline ends. Germline CDR1 reads SEHNR; CDR2 reads FQNEAQ (reference sequence). The CDR3 reads CASSLVPGANTGELFF. Written as DNA, the CDR3 is TGTGCCAGCAGCTTAGTTCCAGGGGCCAACACCGGGGAGCTGTTTTTT.